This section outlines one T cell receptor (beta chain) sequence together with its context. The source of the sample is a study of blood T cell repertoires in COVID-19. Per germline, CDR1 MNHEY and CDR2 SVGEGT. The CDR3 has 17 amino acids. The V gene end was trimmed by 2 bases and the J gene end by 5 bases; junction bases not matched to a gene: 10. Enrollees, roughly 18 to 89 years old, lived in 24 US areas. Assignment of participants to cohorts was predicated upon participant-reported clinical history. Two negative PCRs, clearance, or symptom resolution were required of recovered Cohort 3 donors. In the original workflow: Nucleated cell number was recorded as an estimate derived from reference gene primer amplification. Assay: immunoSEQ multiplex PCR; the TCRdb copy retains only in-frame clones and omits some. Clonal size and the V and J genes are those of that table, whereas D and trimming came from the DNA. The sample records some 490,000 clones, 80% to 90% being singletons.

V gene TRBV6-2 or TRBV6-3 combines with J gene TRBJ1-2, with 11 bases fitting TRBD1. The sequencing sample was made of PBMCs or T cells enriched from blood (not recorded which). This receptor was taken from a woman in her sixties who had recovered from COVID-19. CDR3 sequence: CASSYGRDRGFVYGYTF. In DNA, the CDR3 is TGTGCCAGCAGTTACGGTCGGGACAGGGGGTTTGTTTATGGCTACACCTTC.